Listed below are T cell receptor beta chains from one sample, sequenced in a study of low-dose radiotherapy and immunotherapy resistance in tumors. Via MiXCR, TCRdb re-called the reads, giving one row per CDR3 protein. The sample has roughly 56,000 distinct CDR3 sequences, roughly 23% seen once. Material: PBMCs, obtained after low-dose radiotherapy plus immunotherapy. The receptors originated from a male donor with prostate cancer. The CDR3 runs from the conserved cysteine through the conserved F or W. The D gene is left open where the match is weak. Clone sizes are given selectively: once, few, many, or a class where the clone is expanded.

len,j_gene,d_gene,v_gene,abundance,CDR3aa,CDR3nt
11,TRBJ2-3,-,TRBV20-1,many,CSARHGDTQYF,TGCAGTGCTAGGCACGGAGATACGCAGTATTTT
15,TRBJ1-1,-,TRBV19,many,CASNKGGRGNTEAFF,TGTGCCAGCAACAAAGGCGGGAGGGGAAACACTGAAGCTTTCTTT
13,TRBJ1-1,-,TRBV30,many,CAWSAVGNTEAFF,TGTGCCTGGAGTGCTGTGGGGAACACTGAAGCTTTCTTT
12,TRBJ2-7,-,TRBV6-1,many,CASSYSTYEQYF,TGTGCCAGCAGTTACTCGACCTACGAGCAGTACTTC
14,TRBJ1-6,-,TRBV27,many,CASSPGADNSPLHF,TGTGCCAGCAGTCCCGGGGCCGATAATTCACCCCTCCACTTT
16,TRBJ1-2,-,TRBV5-1,many,CASSPQPDSTANGYTF,TGCGCCAGCAGCCCACAACCGGACAGTACAGCGAACGGCTACACCTTC
14,TRBJ1-2,-,TRBV12-3/TRBV12-4,many,CASSFPEGGRGYTF,TGTGCCAGCAGTTTTCCCGAGGGAGGGCGTGGCTACACCTTC
16,TRBJ2-6,-,TRBV9,-,CASSAGTGSGANVLTF,TGTGCCAGCAGCGCCGGTACAGGGTCTGGGGCCAACGTCCTGACTTTC
14,TRBJ2-5,TRBD2,TRBV10-3,-,CAISEHTSGATQYF,TGTGCCATCAGTGAGCACACTAGCGGGGCGACCCAGTACTTC
13,TRBJ1-1,-,TRBV6-2/TRBV6-3,many,CASRGQSGTEAFF,TGTGCCAGCAGAGGACAGTCGGGCACTGAAGCTTTCTTT
13,TRBJ1-2,-,TRBV30,-,CAWTRTFSLGYTF,TGTGCCTGGACTAGGACTTTCTCACTAGGCTACACCTTC
15,TRBJ2-5,TRBD2,TRBV11-3,many,CASSGTSGGIETQYF,TGTGCCAGCAGCGGGACTAGCGGGGGGATAGAGACCCAGTACTTC
15,TRBJ2-7,-,TRBV5-1,many,CASSLDPGSSGEQYF,TGCGCCAGCAGCTTGGACCCGGGTTCCTCGGGCGAGCAGTACTTC
15,TRBJ2-6,-,TRBV6-8,-,CASSRRVAGANVLTF,TGTGCCAGCAGCAGACGGGTGGCTGGGGCCAACGTCCTGACTTTC
15,TRBJ2-5,TRBD2,TRBV19,many,CASSLAGGPQETQYF,TGTGCCAGTTCCTTAGCGGGAGGTCCCCAAGAGACCCAGTACTTC
15,TRBJ2-3,TRBD2,TRBV2,-,CASGGTSVSTDTQYF,TGTGCCAGCGGGGGGACTAGCGTGAGCACAGATACGCAGTATTTT
13,TRBJ2-7,-,TRBV24-1,-,CATSDFAGGEQYF,TGTGCCACCAGTGATTTCGCTGGGGGCGAGCAGTACTTC
14,TRBJ2-5,-,TRBV6-2/TRBV6-3,few,CASSYLERQETQYF,TGTGCCAGCAGTTACTTGGAAAGACAAGAGACCCAGTACTTC
15,TRBJ2-3,-,TRBV29-1,-,CSVERTDTSTDTQYF,TGCAGCGTTGAAAGGACAGATACTAGCACAGATACGCAGTATTTT
15,TRBJ2-7,TRBD1,TRBV6-6,many,CASSYHPGQGYEQYF,TGTGCCAGCAGTTACCATCCGGGACAGGGGTACGAGCAGTACTTC
16,TRBJ1-5,-,TRBV24-1,many,CATSDHRLPGTQPQHF,TGTGCCACCAGTGACCATCGTCTCCCCGGGACTCAGCCCCAGCATTTT
14,TRBJ2-2,-,TRBV7-4,-,CASIVQGVTGSCFF,-
12,TRBJ2-1,-,TRBV6-2/TRBV6-3,many,CASRNLNNEQFF,TGTGCCAGCAGGAACCTTAACAATGAGCAGTTCTTC
12,TRBJ1-1,-,TRBV6-2/TRBV6-3,medium-sized,CASSGRNTEAFF,TGTGCCAGCAGTGGAAGGAACACTGAAGCTTTCTTT
12,TRBJ2-7,TRBD1,TRBV7-9,many,CASRDRAHEQYF,TGTGCCAGCAGAGACAGGGCCCACGAGCAGTACTTC
17,TRBJ1-3,-,TRBV15,many,CATSRVEDRDSGNTIYF,TGTGCCACCAGCAGAGTCGAGGACAGAGACTCTGGAAACACCATATATTTT
14,TRBJ1-5,-,TRBV20-1,-,CSARRRGPYQPQHF,TGCAGTGCCAGGCGGCGGGGGCCGTATCAGCCCCAGCATTTT
15,TRBJ2-3,-,TRBV7-2,many,CASSLTGVGTDTQYF,TGTGCCAGCAGCTTAACGGGAGTTGGCACAGATACGCAGTATTTT
17,TRBJ1-1,-,TRBV6-7,many,CAMNNRARGCENTEAFF,TGTGCCATGAATAACCGGGCCCGGGGGTGTGAGAACACTGAAGCTTTCTTT
12,TRBJ1-1,-,TRBV29-1,many,CSAMLANTEAFF,TGCAGCGCTATGCTAGCGAACACTGAAGCTTTCTTT
13,TRBJ1-2,TRBD1,TRBV29-1,many,CSVRDRGSVGYTF,TGCAGCGTTAGGGACAGGGGGTCCGTTGGCTACACCTTC
14,TRBJ1-2,TRBD1,TRBV15,many,CATSRFGTDYGYTF,TGTGCCACCAGCAGATTCGGGACAGACTATGGCTACACCTTC
18,TRBJ2-1,TRBD2,TRBV6-6,-,CASSLEALAGSSYNEQFF,TGTGCCAGCAGTCTCGAGGCACTAGCGGGGAGCTCCTACAATGAGCAGTTCTTC
16,TRBJ1-1,TRBD1,TRBV5-1,-,CASSLETGASNTEAFF,TGCGCCAGCAGCTTGGAGACAGGGGCCTCGAACACTGAAGCTTTCTTT
15,TRBJ2-1,TRBD2,TRBV10-3,many,CAISEGSGRMGEQFF,TGTGCCATCAGTGAGGGCAGCGGGAGAATGGGTGAGCAGTTCTTC
15,TRBJ2-2,TRBD1,TRBV7-2,many,CASRPRTGGTGELFF,TGTGCCAGCAGACCCCGGACAGGGGGCACCGGGGAGCTGTTTTTT
17,TRBJ2-7,TRBD2,TRBV5-1,many,CASSLPSGRTQSHEQYF,TGCGCCAGCAGCTTGCCTAGCGGGAGGACCCAATCCCACGAGCAGTACTTC
16,TRBJ2-3,TRBD2,TRBV5-1,many,CASSPLAGGSTDTQYF,TGCGCCAGCAGCCCTCTAGCGGGAGGGTCCACAGATACGCAGTATTTT
14,TRBJ2-7,-,TRBV7-9,many,CASSLSAVSYEQYF,TGTGCCAGCAGCTTATCGGCAGTTTCCTACGAGCAGTACTTC
14,TRBJ1-2,-,TRBV5-6,-,CASSQTAANYGYTF,TGTGCCAGCAGCCAGACAGCCGCTAACTATGGCTACACCTTC
16,TRBJ1-3,-,TRBV20-1,many,CSARVAETGSGNTIYF,TGCAGTGCTAGAGTTGCAGAAACGGGCTCTGGAAACACCATATATTTT
13,TRBJ1-1,-,TRBV6-4,-,CASSEDSNTEAFF,TGTGCCAGCAGTGAAGACAGTAACACTGAAGCTTTCTTT